The T cell receptor beta chain under discussion was sequenced for a study of cytomegalovirus exposure and HLA in healthy donors. Study results and caveats: Most sequenced TCRs were rare (though some public TCRs occurred in many donors).

Notes on this clone: Its antigen is as yet unknown.

The PCR had 60 Vbeta and 13 Jbeta primers. Only in-frame clones appear in the TCRdb table, and some are missing; sequencing was by immunoSEQ multiplex PCR. Counted here are approximately 89,000 clones, less than 80% occurring once; the ten biggest clones make up roughly 1.3%. The J segment lost 0 bases and the V segment lost 10 bases, leaving 13 bases of the junction unmatched. CDR1 MNHEY and CDR2 SMNVEV come from the germline V gene (reference sequence). The CDR3 is made up of 17 amino acids. This clonotype originated in a male donor in good health and CMV-seronegative. Input material: PBMCs. The chain links TRBV27 to TRBJ1-3, with TRBD1 identical over 9 bases. This CDR3 is CATRPLTGGYSGNTIYF. The CDR3 DNA reads TGTGCCACCCGACCCTTGACAGGGGGATACTCTGGAAACACCATATATTTT.